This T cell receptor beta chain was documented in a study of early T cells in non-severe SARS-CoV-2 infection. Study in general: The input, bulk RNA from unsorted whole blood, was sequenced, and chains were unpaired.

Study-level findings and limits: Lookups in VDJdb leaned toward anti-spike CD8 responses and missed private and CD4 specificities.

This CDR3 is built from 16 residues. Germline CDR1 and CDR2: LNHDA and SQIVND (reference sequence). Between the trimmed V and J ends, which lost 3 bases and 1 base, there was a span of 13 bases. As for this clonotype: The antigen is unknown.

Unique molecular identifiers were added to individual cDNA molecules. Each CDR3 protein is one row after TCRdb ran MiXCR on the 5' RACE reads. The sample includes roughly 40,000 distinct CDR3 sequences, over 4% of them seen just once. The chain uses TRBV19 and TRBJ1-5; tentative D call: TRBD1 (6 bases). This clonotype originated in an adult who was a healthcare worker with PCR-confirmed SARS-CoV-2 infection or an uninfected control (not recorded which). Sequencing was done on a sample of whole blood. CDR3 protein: CASSIGGATSNQPQHF. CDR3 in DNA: TGTGCCAGTAGTATTGGGGGGGCTACGAGCAATCAGCCCCAGCATTTT.